The entry that follows covers one T cell receptor (beta chain) sequence. Germline CDR1 MNHNY, CDR2 SVGAGI (reference sequence). This CDR3 is built from 16 residues. V gave up 5 bases and J gave up 0 bases, with 16 bases separating them. The protocol was immunoSEQ multiplex PCR, while the TCRdb copy is restricted to in-frame clones and leaves out a portion. The sample lists 300,000 to 350,000 clones, almost 90% occurring once. The record originates from a study of blood T cell repertoires in COVID-19. Clinical history reported by participants formed the basis on which cohorts were assigned. The genes are TRBV6-6 and TRBJ1-1, with D maybe TRBD1 (6 bases). Sequencing was performed on PBMCs or T cells enriched from blood (not recorded which). The receptor was derived from a woman aged 25 to 39 who had been exposed to COVID-19. In nucleotides, the CDR3 is TGTGCCAGCAGTCTCATTCAGGGGAGTATGAACACTGAAGCTTTCTTT. Residues: CASSLIQGSMNTEAFF.